This record concerns one TCR beta chain sequence. This clonotype was seen at least ten times. Its specific antigen is unknown. Per-base quality was not reported, and no clone a single base away is much larger than it. Trimming removed 0 bases from V and 3 bases from J, leaving 12 bases between the germline ends. The germline V gene provides CDR1 SGHDN and CDR2 FVKESK. The CDR3, cysteine through phenylalanine, is 15 amino acids long. Of the read, only the CDR3 DNA is kept; its 45 bases are in frame from base 1. Sequencing relied on an Illumina HiSeq 2500. TCR beta libraries were prepared by quantitative 5'-RACE with molecular barcodes. Per the original workflow: To identify disease-linked TCR variants, a new computational method was used, one built on a probabilistic model of VDJ rearrangement. TCRdb applied fastp at Q25 and MiXCR to the public reads, then kept only in-frame beta chains. Under each unique CDR3 protein, matching rows form one entry showing the most common genes and DNA. TCRdb's processing, not the authors' own work, is the source of the V and J calls. A total of 200,000 to 300,000 distinct CDR3 sequences appear in this sample, over 8.5% of them only once. The ten largest clones add up to 6.8% of the sample.

This sample stems from a study of CD8 T cells in ankylosing spondylitis (TCRdb year 2017). Regarding the complete study: The study profiled T cell receptor beta repertoires in healthy donors and ankylosing spondylitis patients to find disease-linked TCR variants. Peripheral blood was sampled, and synovial fluid was additionally collected from ankylosing spondylitis patients. In total, the full study cohort was made up of about 99 healthy donors and about two dozen ankylosing spondylitis patients.

Broad study findings and their caveats: The disease-linked clones showed a CD8+ phenotype and occurred at relatively low frequencies in peripheral blood. A TCR beta motif of several highly homologous amino acid variants appeared characteristic of blood from ankylosing spondylitis patients. The disease-linked clones were reported to be significantly enriched in matched synovial fluid samples from ankylosing spondylitis patients. Some of the motif variants had been reported before in the synovial fluid and blood of reactive arthritis patients, a finding that suggests common disease-initiation mechanisms.

This receptor was identified in a male donor with ankylosing spondylitis or in good health (not recorded which). Sample: blood, either unsorted or a sorted T cell fraction (not recorded which). Rearrangement joined TRBV14 to TRBJ2-7; a weak D assignment points to TRBD1 (6 bases agree). The sequenced DNA is TGTGCCAGCAGCCAAGATGAGGGGGTTGACTACGAGCAGTACTTC. This gives the protein CASSQDEGVDYEQYF. The CDR3, completed at both ends by the reference TRBV14 and TRBJ2-7 genes, gives the full variable domain EAGVTQFPSHSVIEKGQTVTLRCDPISGHDNLYWYRRVMGKEIKFLLHFVKESKQDESGMPNNRFLAERTGGTYSTLKVQPAELEDSGVYFCASSQDEGVDYEQYFGPGTRLTVT.